This entry features one T cell receptor (beta chain) sequence. Its antigen is undetermined. Every single patient, without exception, relapsed after autologous stem cell transplantation, and brentuximab vedotin exposure varied. This sample is part of a study of PD-1 blockade in classical Hodgkin lymphoma. Study as a whole: On a schedule of every 2 weeks, patients received nivolumab 3 mg/kg intravenously.

The assay was immunoSEQ multiplex PCR, and TCRdb's table has in-frame clones only and misses some. The sample shows about 86,000 clones, about 88% of them seen only once. From germline, CDR1 is MDHEN and CDR2 SYDVKM. CDR3 length: 17 amino acids. The V gene lost 8 bases and the J gene lost 5 bases, with 27 bases spanning the gap. Study observations and caveats: The baseline diversity of complete responders showed similarity to that of newly diagnosed patients. CD8+ TCR diversity did not rise significantly by C4D1, unlike CD4+.

This TCR came from a human donor with classical Hodgkin lymphoma. The chain employs TRBV28 and TRBJ1-2; D gene ambiguous. The material was peripheral blood mononuclear cells (PBMCs), obtained before the second cycle of nivolumab. The CDR3 spells CASRDPTGARVEYGYTF. For the CDR3, the DNA is TGTGCCAGCCGAGACCCGACGGGAGCCCGGGTAGAATATGGCTACACCTTC.